The T cell receptor (beta chain) under discussion was sequenced for a study of T cell responses to AZD1222 COVID-19 vaccine. This clone was picked up one time. What it binds is not known. Data came from immunoSEQ multiplex PCR; TCRdb stores just in-frame clones and leaves some out. The sample includes tens of thousands of clones, 85% to 90% of them seen just once. This CDR3 is 15 amino acids long. Germline V gene sequence: CDR1 SGHRS, CDR2 YFSETQ. V was clipped by 4 bases and J by 2 bases; unmatched bases: 5. Study outcomes and limitations: Within unmutated variant regions lay the reported targets of nearly half of spike-specific TCRs.

The chain is built from TRBV5-1 and TRBJ2-2; 7 bases align to TRBD1. The source material was peripheral blood, sampled on day 0 of MenACWY control vaccination. The clonotype originates from an adult in good health. The CDR3 region has the DNA TGCGCCAGCAGCCCTGGGACAGCAAACACCGGGGAGCTGTTTTTT. Its translation: CASSPGTANTGELFF.